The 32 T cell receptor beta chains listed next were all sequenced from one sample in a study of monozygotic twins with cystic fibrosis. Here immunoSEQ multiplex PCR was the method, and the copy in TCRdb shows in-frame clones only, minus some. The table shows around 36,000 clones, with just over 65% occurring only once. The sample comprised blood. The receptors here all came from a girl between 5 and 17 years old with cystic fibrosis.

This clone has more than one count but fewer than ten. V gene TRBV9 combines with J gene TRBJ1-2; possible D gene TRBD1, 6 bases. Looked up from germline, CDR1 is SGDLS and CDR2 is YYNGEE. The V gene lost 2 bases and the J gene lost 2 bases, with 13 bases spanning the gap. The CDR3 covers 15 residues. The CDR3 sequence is CASSVSTGSNYGYTF. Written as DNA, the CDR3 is TGTGCCAGCAGCGTGTCGACAGGCTCCAACTATGGCTACACCTTC. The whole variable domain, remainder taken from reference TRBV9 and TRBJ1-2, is DSGVTQTPKHLITATGQRVTLRCSPRSGDLSVYWYQQSLDQGLQFLIQYYNGEERAKGNILERFSAQQFPDLHSELNLSSLELGDSALYFCASSVSTGSNYGYTFGSGTRLTVV.

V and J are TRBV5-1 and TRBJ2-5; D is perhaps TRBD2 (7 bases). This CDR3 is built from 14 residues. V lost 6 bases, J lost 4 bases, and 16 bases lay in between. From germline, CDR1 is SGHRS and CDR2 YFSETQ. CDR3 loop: CASTGWGGLETQYF. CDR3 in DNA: TGCGCCAGCACCGGCTGGGGGGGCTTAGAGACCCAGTACTTC.

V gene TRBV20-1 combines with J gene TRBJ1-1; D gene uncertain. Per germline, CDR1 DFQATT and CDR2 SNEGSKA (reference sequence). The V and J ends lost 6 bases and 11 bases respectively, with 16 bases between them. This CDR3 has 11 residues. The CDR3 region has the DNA TGCAGTGCCTCGGCGGCCCCCGCCGCTTTCTTT. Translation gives CSASAAPAAFF.

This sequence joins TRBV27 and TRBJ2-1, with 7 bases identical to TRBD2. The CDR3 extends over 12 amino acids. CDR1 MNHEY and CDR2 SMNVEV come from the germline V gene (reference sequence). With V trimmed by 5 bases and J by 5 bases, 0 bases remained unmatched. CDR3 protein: CASSRGDNEQFF. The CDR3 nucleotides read TGTGCCAGCAGTCGGGGGGACAATGAGCAGTTCTTC.

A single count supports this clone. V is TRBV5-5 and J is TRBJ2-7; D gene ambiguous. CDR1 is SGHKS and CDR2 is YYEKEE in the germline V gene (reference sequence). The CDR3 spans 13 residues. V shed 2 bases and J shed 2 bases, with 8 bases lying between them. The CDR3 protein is CASSLALPYEQYF. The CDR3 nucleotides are TGTGCCAGCAGCTTAGCGTTGCCCTACGAGCAGTACTTC.

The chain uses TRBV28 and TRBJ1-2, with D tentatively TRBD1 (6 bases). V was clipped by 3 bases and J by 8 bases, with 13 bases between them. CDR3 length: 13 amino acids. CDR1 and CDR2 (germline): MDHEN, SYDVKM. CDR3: CASSLGALRGYTF. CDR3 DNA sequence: TGTGCCAGCAGTTTGGGGGCTTTACGCGGCTACACCTTC.

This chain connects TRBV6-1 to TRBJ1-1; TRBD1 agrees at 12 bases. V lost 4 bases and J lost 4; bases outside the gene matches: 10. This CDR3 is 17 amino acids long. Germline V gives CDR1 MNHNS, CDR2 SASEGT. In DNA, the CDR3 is TGTGCCAGCAGTGGGAGGGGACAGGGGGCCTGGGGCACTGAAGCTTTCTTT. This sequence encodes CASSGRGQGAWGTEAFF.

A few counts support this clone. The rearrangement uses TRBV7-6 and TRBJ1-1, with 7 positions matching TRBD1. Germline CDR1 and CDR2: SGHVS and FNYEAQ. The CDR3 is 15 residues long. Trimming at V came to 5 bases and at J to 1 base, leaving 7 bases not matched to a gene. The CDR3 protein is CASSPQTGRNTEAFF. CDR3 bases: TGTGCCAGCAGCCCACAGACAGGGAGGAACACTGAAGCTTTCTTT.

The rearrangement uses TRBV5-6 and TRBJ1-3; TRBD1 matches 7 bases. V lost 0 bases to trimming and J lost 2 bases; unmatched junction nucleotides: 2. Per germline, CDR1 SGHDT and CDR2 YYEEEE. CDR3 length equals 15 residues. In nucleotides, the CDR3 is TGTGCCAGCAGCTTGGCCGGGACAGCTGGAAACACCATATATTTT. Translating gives CASSLAGTAGNTIYF.

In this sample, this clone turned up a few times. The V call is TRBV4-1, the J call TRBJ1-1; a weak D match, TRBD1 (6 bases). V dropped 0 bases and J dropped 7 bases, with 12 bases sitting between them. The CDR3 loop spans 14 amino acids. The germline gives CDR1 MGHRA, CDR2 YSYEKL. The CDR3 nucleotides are TGCGCCAGCAGCCAAGATACGGGACACATTGAAGCTTTCTTT. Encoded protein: CASSQDTGHIEAFF.

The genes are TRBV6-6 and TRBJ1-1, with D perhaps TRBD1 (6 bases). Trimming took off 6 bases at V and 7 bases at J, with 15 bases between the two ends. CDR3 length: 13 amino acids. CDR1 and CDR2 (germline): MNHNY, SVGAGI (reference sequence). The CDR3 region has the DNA TGTGCCAGCAGATTTCAGGGGCCTTTTGAAGCTTTCTTT. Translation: CASRFQGPFEAFF.

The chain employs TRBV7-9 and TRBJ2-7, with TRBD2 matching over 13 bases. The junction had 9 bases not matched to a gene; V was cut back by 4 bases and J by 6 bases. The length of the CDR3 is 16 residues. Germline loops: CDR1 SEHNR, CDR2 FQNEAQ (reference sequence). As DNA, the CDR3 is TGTGCCAGCAGCTCTAAACTAGCGGGAGGGCCCCTCGAGCAGTACTTC. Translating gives CASSSKLAGGPLEQYF.

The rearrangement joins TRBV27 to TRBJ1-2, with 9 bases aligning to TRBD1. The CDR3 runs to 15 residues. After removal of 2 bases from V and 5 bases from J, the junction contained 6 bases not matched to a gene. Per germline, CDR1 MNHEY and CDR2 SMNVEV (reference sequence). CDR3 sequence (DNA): TGTGCCAGCAGTTTAGGGACAGGGTTGGGGTATGGCTACACCTTC. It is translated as CASSLGTGLGYGYTF.

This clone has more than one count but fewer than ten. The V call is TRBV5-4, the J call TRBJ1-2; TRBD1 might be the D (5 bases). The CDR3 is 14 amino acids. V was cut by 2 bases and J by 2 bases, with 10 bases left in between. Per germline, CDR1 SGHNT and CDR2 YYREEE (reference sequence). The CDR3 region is CASSFSGTNYGYTF. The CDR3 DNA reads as TGTGCCAGCAGCTTTTCAGGGACCAACTATGGCTACACCTTC.

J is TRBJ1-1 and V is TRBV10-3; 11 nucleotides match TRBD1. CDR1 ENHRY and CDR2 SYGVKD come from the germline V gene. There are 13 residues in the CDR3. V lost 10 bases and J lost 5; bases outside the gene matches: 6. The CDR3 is CASGQGAWTEAFF. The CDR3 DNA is TGTGCCAGCGGACAGGGGGCTTGGACTGAAGCTTTCTTT.

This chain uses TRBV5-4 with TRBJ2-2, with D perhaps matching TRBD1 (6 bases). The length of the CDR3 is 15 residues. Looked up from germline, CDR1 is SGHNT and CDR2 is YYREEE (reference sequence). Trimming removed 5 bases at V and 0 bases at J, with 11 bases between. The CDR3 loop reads CASSRQAANTGELFF. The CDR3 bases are TGTGCCAGCAGTCGACAGGCCGCGAACACCGGGGAGCTGTTTTTT.

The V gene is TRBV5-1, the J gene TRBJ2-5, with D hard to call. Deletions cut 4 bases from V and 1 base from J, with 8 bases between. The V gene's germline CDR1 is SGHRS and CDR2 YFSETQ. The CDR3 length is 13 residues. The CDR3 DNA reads TGCGCCAGCAGCCCTGTGCCCCAAGAGACCCAGTACTTC. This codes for CASSPVPQETQYF.

The CDR3 loop is CASSQEGGELFF. CDR3 nucleotides: TGCGCCAGCAGCCAAGAAGGCGGGGAGCTGTTTTTT. The rearrangement joins TRBV4-3 to TRBJ2-2; D remains unclear. CDR1 is LGHNA, CDR2 YSLEER, per germline. The CDR3 consists of 12 residues. Trimming took off 0 bases at V and 7 bases at J, with 3 bases between the two ends.

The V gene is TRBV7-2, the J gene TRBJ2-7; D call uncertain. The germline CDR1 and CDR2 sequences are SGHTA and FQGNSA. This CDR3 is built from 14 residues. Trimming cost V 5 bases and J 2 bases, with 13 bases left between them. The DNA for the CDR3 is TGTGCCAGCAGCCACTACAACAGCGCCTACGAGCAGTACTTC. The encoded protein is CASSHYNSAYEQYF.

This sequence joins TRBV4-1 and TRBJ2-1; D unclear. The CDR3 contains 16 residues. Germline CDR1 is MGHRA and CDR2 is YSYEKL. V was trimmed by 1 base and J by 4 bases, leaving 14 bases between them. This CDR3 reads CASSQVFTTSYNEQFF. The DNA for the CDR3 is TGCGCCAGCAGCCAAGTCTTCACTACGTCATACAATGAGCAGTTCTTC.

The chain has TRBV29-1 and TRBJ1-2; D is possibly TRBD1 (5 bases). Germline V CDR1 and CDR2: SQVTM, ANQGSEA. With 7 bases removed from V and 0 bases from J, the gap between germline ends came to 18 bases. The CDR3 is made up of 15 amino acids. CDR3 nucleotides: TGCAGCGCTCAGGGACTTACCTCAGCTAACTATGGCTACACCTTC. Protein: CSAQGLTSANYGYTF.

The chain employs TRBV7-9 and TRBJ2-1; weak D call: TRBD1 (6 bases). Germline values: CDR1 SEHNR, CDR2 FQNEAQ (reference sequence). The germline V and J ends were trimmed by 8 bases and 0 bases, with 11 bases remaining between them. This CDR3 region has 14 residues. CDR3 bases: TGTGCCAGCTTCGGGACAAGCTCCTACAATGAGCAGTTCTTC. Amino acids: CASFGTSSYNEQFF.

The DNA for the CDR3 is TGTGCCATCGGACGGACTAGCGGGAGTGGGTACGAGCAGTACTTC. Its translation: CAIGRTSGSGYEQYF. The V and J genes are TRBV10-3 and TRBJ2-7; 13 nucleotides match TRBD2. Germline V gene sequence: CDR1 ENHRY, CDR2 SYGVKD. There are 15 residues in the CDR3. Trimming at V came to 8 bases and at J to 4 bases, leaving 8 bases not matched to a gene.

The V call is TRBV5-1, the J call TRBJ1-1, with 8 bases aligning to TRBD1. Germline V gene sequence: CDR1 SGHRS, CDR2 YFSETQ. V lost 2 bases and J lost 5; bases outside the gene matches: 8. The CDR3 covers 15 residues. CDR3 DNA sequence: TGCGCCAGCAGCTTCAGTTACAGGGGGGGGACTGAAGCTTTCTTT. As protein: CASSFSYRGGTEAFF.

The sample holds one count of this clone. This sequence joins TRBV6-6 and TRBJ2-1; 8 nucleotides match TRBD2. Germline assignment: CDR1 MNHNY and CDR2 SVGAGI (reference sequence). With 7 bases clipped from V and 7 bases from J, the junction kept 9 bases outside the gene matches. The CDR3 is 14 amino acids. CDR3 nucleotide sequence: TGTGCCAGCAAAGAGCGGGAGAGGATGAATGAGCAGTTCTTC. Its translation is CASKERERMNEQFF.

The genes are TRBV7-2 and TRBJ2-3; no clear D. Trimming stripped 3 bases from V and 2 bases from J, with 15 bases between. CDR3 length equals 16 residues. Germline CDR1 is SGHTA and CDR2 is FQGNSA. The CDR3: CASSLGPRMDTDTQYF. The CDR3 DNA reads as TGTGCCAGCAGCTTGGGCCCGCGAATGGACACAGATACGCAGTATTTT.

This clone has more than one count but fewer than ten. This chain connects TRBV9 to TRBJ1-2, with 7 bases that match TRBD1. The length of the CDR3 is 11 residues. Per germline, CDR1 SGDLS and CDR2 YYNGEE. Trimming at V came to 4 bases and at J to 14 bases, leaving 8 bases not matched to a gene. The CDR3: CASSSGQEQTF. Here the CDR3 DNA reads TGTGCCAGCAGCTCAGGACAGGAACAGACCTTC.

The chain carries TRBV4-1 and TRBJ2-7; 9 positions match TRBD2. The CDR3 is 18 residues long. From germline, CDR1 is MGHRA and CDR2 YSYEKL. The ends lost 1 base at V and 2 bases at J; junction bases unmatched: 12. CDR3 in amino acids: CASSQVTSVSGSPYEQYF. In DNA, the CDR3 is TGCGCCAGCAGCCAAGTTACCTCGGTTAGCGGGAGTCCCTACGAGCAGTACTTC.

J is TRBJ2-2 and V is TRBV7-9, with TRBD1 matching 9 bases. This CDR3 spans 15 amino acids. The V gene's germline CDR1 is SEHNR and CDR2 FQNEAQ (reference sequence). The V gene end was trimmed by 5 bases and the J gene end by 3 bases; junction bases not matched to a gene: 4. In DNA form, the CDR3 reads TGTGCCAGCAGCCAGGGGACAGGGCACACCGGGGAGCTGTTTTTT. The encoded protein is CASSQGTGHTGELFF.

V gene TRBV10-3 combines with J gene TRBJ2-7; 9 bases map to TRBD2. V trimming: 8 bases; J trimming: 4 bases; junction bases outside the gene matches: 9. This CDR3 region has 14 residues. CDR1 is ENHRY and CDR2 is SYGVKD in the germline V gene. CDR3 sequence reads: CAIAGGRAEYEQYF. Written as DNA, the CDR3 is TGTGCCATCGCGGGCGGGAGGGCCGAGTACGAGCAGTACTTC.

The CDR3 nucleotides are TGTGCCAGCAGCCCACTGGGAAGATCCTACGAGCAGTACTTC. Amino acids: CASSPLGRSYEQYF. V and J are TRBV5-4 and TRBJ2-7, with no clear D. Trimming stripped 4 bases from V and 1 base from J, with 12 bases between. Germline V gives CDR1 SGHNT, CDR2 YYREEE (reference sequence). The length of the CDR3 is 14 residues.

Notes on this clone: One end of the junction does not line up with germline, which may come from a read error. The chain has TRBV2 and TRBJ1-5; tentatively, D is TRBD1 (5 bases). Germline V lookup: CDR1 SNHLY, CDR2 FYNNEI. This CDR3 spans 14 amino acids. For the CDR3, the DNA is TGTGCCAGCAGTGAAAGAAGGGGCAAGCAGCCCCAGCATTTT. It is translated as CASSERRGKQPQHF.